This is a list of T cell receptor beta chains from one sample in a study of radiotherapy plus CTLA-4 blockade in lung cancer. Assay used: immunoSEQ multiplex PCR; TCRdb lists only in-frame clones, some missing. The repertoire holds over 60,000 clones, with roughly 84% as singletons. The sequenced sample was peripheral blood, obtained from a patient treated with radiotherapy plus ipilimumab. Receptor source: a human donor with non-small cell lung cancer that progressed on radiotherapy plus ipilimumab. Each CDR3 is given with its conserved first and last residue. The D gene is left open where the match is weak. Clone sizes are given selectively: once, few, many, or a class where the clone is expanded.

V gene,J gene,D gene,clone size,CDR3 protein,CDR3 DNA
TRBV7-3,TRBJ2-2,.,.,CASSLSPGSNTGELFF,TGTGCCAGCAGCTTAAGTCCAGGGTCGAACACCGGGGAGCTGTTTTTT
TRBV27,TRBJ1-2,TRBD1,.,CASSLTPRGLTGGYTF,TGTGCCAGCAGTTTGACCCCCAGGGGGCTCACGGGTGGCTACACCTTC
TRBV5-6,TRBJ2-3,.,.,CASSLGLSTDTQYF,TGTGCCAGCAGCTTGGGCCTATCCACAGATACGCAGTATTTT
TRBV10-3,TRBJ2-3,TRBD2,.,CAISGRLAGEDTQYF,TGTGCCATCAGTGGAAGACTAGCGGGAGAAGATACGCAGTATTTT
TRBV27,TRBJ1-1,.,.,CASSFRGWGTEAFF,TGTGCCAGCAGTTTTCGAGGCTGGGGCACTGAAGCTTTCTTT
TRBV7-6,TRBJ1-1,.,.,CASSLEFNMNTEAFF,TGTGCCAGCAGCTTAGAATTCAACATGAACACTGAAGCTTTCTTT
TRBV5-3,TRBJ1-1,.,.,CARSLASVNTEAFF,TGTGCCAGAAGCTTGGCTTCAGTGAACACTGAAGCTTTCTTT
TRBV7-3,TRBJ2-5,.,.,CASNQLGLAIRETQYF,TGTGCCAGCAACCAACTGGGGCTAGCGATCAGAGAAACCCAGTACTTC
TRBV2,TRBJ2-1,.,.,CASSTGSSYNEQFF,TGTGCCAGCAGTACAGGGTCTTCCTACAATGAGCAGTTCTTC
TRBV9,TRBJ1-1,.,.,CARREQGRRNTEAFF,TGTGCCAGGAGAGAACAGGGCCGTCGGAACACTGAAGCTTTCTTT
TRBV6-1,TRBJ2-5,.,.,CASSDFVEGGETQYF,TGTGCCAGCAGTGATTTTGTGGAGGGGGGGGAGACCCAGTACTTC
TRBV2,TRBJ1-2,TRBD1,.,CASRPGQGHAYGYTF,TGTGCCAGCAGGCCCGGACAGGGTCACGCCTACGGCTACACCTTC
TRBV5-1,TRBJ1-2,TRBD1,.,CASSRTGVGDYGYTF,TGCGCCAGCAGCCGCACAGGGGTAGGGGACTATGGCTACACCTTC
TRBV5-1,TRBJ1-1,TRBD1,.,CASSRGQGSEAFF,TGCGCCAGCAGCCGCGGACAGGGCAGTGAAGCTTTCTTT
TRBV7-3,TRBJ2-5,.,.,CASSLDPGHPETQYF,TGTGCCAGCAGCTTGGACCCGGGACACCCAGAGACCCAGTACTTC
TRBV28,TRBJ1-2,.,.,CASSSAVYGYTF,TGTGCCAGCAGTTCCGCAGTCTATGGCTACACCTTC
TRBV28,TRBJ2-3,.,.,CASTLPSTDTQYF,TGTGCCAGCACCCTACCGAGCACAGATACGCAGTATTTT
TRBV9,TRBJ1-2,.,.,CASSVDEGKYGYTF,TGTGCCAGCAGCGTAGATGAAGGCAAATATGGCTACACCTTC
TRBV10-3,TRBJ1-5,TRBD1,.,CAISTGAQPQHF,TGTGCCATCAGTACAGGGGCTCAGCCCCAGCATTTT
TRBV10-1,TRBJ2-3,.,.,CASSESSRDTDTQYF,TGCGCCAGCAGTGAGTCGAGCAGAGACACAGATACGCAGTATTTT
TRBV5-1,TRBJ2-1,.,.,CASSGRAPGLQSEQFF,TGCGCCAGCAGCGGACGGGCTCCCGGTTTACAGTCGGAGCAGTTCTTC
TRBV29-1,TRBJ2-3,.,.,CSVEWGFGTPPDTQYF,TGCAGCGTTGAGTGGGGGTTCGGTACCCCCCCAGATACGCAGTATTTT
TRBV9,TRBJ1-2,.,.,CASSVWGRDGYTF,TGTGCCAGCAGCGTATGGGGGCGCGATGGCTACACCTTC
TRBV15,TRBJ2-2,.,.,CATSRDLNTGELFF,TGTGCCACCAGCAGAGATCTGAACACCGGGGAGCTGTTTTTT
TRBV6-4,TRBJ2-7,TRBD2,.,CASSEVSRSGRVYEQYF,TGTGCCAGCAGTGAAGTTTCGAGATCTGGGAGGGTATACGAGCAGTACTTC
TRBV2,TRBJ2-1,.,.,CASSGAGNSPYNEQFF,TGTGCCAGCAGTGGCGCAGGCAATTCTCCCTACAATGAGCAGTTCTTC
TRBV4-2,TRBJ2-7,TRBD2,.,CASSQDLWVLAGVTYEQYF,TGTGCCAGCAGCCAAGATTTGTGGGTTCTAGCGGGAGTAACCTACGAGCAGTACTTC
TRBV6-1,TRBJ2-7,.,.,CAIALDHYEQYF,TGTGCCATTGCACTGGACCACTACGAGCAGTACTTC
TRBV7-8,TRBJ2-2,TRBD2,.,CASSLSSSGRSGELFF,TGTGCCAGCAGCTTATCGAGTAGCGGGAGGTCCGGGGAGCTGTTTTTT
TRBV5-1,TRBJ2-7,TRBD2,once,CASSLVAGGLLEQYF,TGCGCCAGCAGCTTGGTAGCGGGAGGCCTCCTCGAGCAGTACTTC
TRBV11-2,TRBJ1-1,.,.,CASSLQERNFMNTEAFF,TGTGCCAGCAGCTTACAAGAGCGGAACTTTATGAACACTGAAGCTTTCTTT
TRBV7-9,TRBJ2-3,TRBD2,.,CASSLTSGSTDTQYF,TGTGCCAGCAGCTTGACTAGCGGAAGCACAGATACGCAGTATTTT
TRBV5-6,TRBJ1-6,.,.,CASSLVVQEPYNSPLHF,TGTGCCAGCAGCTTGGTGGTACAAGAACCTTATAATTCACCCCTCCACTTT
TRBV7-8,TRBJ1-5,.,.,CASSKSPAGDSNQPQHF,TGTGCCAGCAGCAAAAGCCCGGCAGGAGATAGCAATCAGCCCCAGCATTTT
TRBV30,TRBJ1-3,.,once,CAWSAVRASGNTIYF,TGTGCCTGGAGTGCAGTCAGGGCGTCAGGAAACACCATATATTTT
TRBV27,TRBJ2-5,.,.,CASSLVNRQETQYF,TGTGCCAGCAGTTTAGTTAACCGCCAAGAGACCCAGTACTTC
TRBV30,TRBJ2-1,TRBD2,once,CAQREVYGNEQFF,TGTGCACAGCGGGAGGTTTATGGCAATGAGCAGTTCTTC
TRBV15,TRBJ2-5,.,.,CATSRAAGGGSETQYF,TGTGCCACCAGCAGAGCCGCTGGGGGCGGTTCGGAGACCCAGTACTTC
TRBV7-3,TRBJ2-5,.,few,CASSFGVDEETQYF,TGTGCCAGCAGCTTTGGGGTCGACGAAGAGACCCAGTACTTC
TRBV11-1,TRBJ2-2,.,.,CASSLVRSTGELFF,TGTGCCAGCAGCCTGGTACGAAGCACCGGGGAGCTGTTTTTT
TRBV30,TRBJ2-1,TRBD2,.,CAWSVQAGGYNEQFF,TGTGCCTGGAGTGTACAAGCGGGAGGGTACAATGAGCAGTTCTTC
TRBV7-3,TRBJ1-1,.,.,CASSLGGWGTEAFF,TGTGCCAGCAGCTTAGGGGGATGGGGCACTGAAGCTTTCTTT
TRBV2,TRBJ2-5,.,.,CASTQLPGREETQYF,TGTGCCAGCACCCAGTTACCGGGGAGAGAAGAGACCCAGTACTTC
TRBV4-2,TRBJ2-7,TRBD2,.,CASSQAGGDDEQYF,TGTGCCAGCAGCCAAGCGGGAGGGGACGACGAGCAGTACTTC
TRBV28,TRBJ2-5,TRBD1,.,CASRSTGWETQYF,TGTGCCAGCAGATCGACAGGGTGGGAGACCCAGTACTTC
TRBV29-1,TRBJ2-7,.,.,CSVVTTYEQYF,TGCAGCGTTGTTACGACCTACGAGCAGTACTTC
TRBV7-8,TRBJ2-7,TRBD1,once,CASSLETGASYEQYF,TGTGCCAGCAGCTTAGAGACAGGGGCGTCCTACGAGCAGTACTTC
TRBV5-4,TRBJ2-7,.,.,CASSPWDRQHYEQYF,TGTGCCAGCAGCCCTTGGGACCGACAACACTACGAGCAGTACTTC
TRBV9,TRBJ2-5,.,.,CASSVVVWDKGETQYF,TGTGCCAGCAGCGTAGTAGTTTGGGATAAGGGGGAGACCCAGTACTTC
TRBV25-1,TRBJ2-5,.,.,CASNRIEMETQYF,TGTGCCAGCAACCGTATCGAAATGGAGACCCAGTACTTC
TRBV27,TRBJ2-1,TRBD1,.,CASSLIGGSYNEQFF,TGTGCCAGCAGTTTAATAGGGGGCAGCTACAATGAGCAGTTCTTC
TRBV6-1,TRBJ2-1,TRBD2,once,CASSGRLAGANEQFF,TGTGCCAGCAGTGGGCGGCTAGCGGGAGCGAATGAGCAGTTCTTC
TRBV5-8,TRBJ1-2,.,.,CATAKEGIGLGYTF,TGTGCCACCGCAAAGGAGGGTATTGGCCTTGGCTACACCTTC
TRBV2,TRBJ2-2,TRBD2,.,CASGTSGSIGELFF,TGTGCCAGCGGGACTAGCGGCTCTATCGGGGAGCTGTTTTTT
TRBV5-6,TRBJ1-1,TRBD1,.,CASSLRTGRTEAFF,TGTGCCAGCAGCCTACGGACAGGGAGGACTGAAGCTTTCTTT